What follows describes a single TCR beta chain. The antigen is undetermined. During its preparation, the TCRbeta library received unique molecular identifiers. TCRdb re-analysed the PCR reads in MiXCR, keeping a single row per CDR3 protein. The profile shows approximately 150,000 distinct CDR3 sequences, about 9% of them singletons. These data are taken from a study of T-cell reconstitution after alpha-beta-depleted transplantation in children. Study-level results: Several hundred rapidly expanded clones from non-depleted graft cells reportedly supplied alpha-beta T cells about two months post-transplant. The origin of high day-60 TCRbeta diversity in some patients lay in surviving recipient T cells and thymic progenitors.

Germline CDR1 SGHDT, CDR2 YYEEEE. CDR3 length equals 16 residues. The junction had 9 bases not matched to a gene; V was cut back by 4 bases and J by 8 bases. This specimen consisted of PBMCs, mostly from graft donor cells, obtained 180 days after TCRalphabeta/CD19-depleted stem cell transplant. The sequence came from a female patient between 2 and 15 years old who had a stem cell transplant for congenital amegakaryocytic thrombocytopenia, so the T cells may come from the graft donor. The J gene is TRBJ2-1, the V gene TRBV5-6; TRBD2 agrees at 13 bases. The CDR3 spells CASSPDTSGGADEQFF. In nucleotides, the CDR3 is TGTGCCAGCAGCCCCGACACTAGCGGGGGGGCCGATGAGCAGTTCTTC.